This record concerns one TCR beta chain sequence. After 5'RACE with constant-segment primers, TCR alpha and TCR beta cDNA libraries carrying sample barcodes and UMIs were obtained. TCRdb fed the 5' RACE reads into MiXCR, producing one record per CDR3 protein. The table has 280,000 or so distinct CDR3 sequences, over 7% seen once. Trimming removed 0 bases from V and 3 bases from J, with 24 bases in between. Per germline, CDR1 LGHDT and CDR2 YNNKEL (reference sequence). There are 19 residues in the CDR3. These data belong to a study of T-cell memory formation after mild COVID-19. The source material was PBMCs or a T cell subset sorted from them (not recorded which). V is TRBV3-1 and J is TRBJ2-7, with unresolved D. The TCR comes from a man aged 18 to 29 who had mild COVID-19 (a few samples of this study predate the infection). Cell type and time point are not known. CDR3 in DNA: TGTGCCAGCAGCCAAGATGCCGACACCCCTCTCCAAGGGCGCTACGAGCAGTACTTC. Translating it yields CASSQDADTPLQGRYEQYF.